This T cell receptor (beta chain) was captured by sequencing in a study of OX40 agonist ivuxolimab in advanced cancers. In the study overall: The treatment was a fully human IgG2 OX40 agonist, ivuxolimab. Under the entry rules, prior anti-PD-1, anti-PD-L1 or anti-CTLA-4 therapy was allowed, and about 38% had some.

Study-wide results and limits: Compared with others, partial responders at 0.1-3.0 mg/kg displayed clonal expansion among the lowest.

The table lists this clone with a count of one. Its antigen is as yet unknown. The CDR3 is 15 amino acids. V shed 1 base, J shed 4 bases, and the junction held 6 bases outside the gene matches. CDR1 and CDR2 (germline): MGHRA, YSYEKL. Assay: immunoSEQ multiplex PCR; the TCRdb copy retains only in-frame clones and omits some. The sample carries tens of thousands of clones, roughly 92% recorded once. This sequence was found in an adult with an advanced solid tumor such as melanoma, head and neck, liver or kidney cancer. The sequencing used CD4+ or CD8+ T cells sorted from blood, collected in a trial of the OX40 agonist ivuxolimab. The chain carries TRBV4-1 and TRBJ2-7, with TRBD1 matching 8 bases. The DNA of the CDR3 is TGCGCCAGCAGCCAAGTAGAGACAGGGGATTACGAGCAGTACTTC. As protein: CASSQVETGDYEQYF.